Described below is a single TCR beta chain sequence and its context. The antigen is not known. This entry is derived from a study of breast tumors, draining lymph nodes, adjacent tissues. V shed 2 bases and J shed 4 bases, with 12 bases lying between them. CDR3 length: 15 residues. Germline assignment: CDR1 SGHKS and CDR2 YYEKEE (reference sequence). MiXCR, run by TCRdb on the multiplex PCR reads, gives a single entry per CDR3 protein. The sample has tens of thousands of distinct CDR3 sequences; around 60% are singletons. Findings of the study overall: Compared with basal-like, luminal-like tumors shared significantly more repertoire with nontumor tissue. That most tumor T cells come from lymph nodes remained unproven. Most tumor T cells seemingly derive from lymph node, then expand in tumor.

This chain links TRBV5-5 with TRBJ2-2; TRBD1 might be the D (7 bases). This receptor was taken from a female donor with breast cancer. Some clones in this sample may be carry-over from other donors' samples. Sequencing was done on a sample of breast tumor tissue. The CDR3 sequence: CASSLGTAGTGELFF. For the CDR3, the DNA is TGTGCCAGCAGCTTAGGGACAGCGGGCACCGGGGAGCTGTTTTTT.